This TCR beta chain was captured in a study of OX40 agonist ivuxolimab in advanced cancers. Study details: Among those enrolled, mean age was 60 years (range 23 to 79) and 70% to 85% were male. Whole-study results and caveats: Dose levels from 0.1 to 3.0 mg/kg saw CD4+ and CD8+ blood T cells expand clonally by week 6. Several nonresponders also turned out to have low normalized T-cell clonal expansion.

As for this clone: Its antigen is undetermined.

Profiled with immunoSEQ multiplex PCR; TCRdb holds only in-frame clones, not every one. The sample consists of tens of thousands of clones, 90% of them appearing once. This CDR3 is 13 amino acids long. From germline, CDR1 is SGHDT and CDR2 YYEEEE. Trimming took 1 base from V and 4 from J, leaving 8 bases between them. This receptor was identified in an adult with an advanced solid tumor such as melanoma, head and neck, liver or kidney cancer. The genes are TRBV5-6 and TRBJ2-5; D is ambiguous. The input for sequencing was CD4+ or CD8+ T cells sorted from blood, taken in a trial of the OX40 agonist ivuxolimab. The CDR3 loop is CASSLWVGETQYF. The CDR3 DNA sequence: TGTGCCAGCAGCTTGTGGGTTGGAGAGACCCAGTACTTC.